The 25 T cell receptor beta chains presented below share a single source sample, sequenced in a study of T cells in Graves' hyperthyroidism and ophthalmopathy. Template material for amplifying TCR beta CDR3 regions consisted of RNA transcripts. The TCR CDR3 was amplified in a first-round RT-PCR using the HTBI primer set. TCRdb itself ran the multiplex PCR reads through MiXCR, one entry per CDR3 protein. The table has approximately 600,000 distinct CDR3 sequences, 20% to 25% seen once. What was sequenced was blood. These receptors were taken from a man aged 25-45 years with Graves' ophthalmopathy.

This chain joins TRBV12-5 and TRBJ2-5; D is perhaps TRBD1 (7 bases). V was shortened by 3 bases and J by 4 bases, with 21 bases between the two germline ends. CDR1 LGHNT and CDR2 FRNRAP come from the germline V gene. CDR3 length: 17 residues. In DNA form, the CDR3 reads TGTGCTAGTGGTTTCTGGCATCACAGGGGAGGAGGAGAGACCCAGTACTTC. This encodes CASGFWHHRGGGETQYF.

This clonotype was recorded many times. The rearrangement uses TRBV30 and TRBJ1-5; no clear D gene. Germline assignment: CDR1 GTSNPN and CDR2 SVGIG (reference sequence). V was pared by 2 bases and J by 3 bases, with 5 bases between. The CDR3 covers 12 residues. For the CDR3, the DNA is TGTGCCTGGAGTCAAGACAATCAGCCCCAGCATTTT. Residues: CAWSQDNQPQHF.

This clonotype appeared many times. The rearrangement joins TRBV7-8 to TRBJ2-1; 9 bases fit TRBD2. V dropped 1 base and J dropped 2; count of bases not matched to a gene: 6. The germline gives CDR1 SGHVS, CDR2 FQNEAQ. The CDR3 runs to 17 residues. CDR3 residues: CASSLVPAGGPYNEQFF. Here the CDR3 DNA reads TGTGCCAGCAGCTTAGTTCCTGCGGGAGGGCCCTACAATGAGCAGTTCTTC. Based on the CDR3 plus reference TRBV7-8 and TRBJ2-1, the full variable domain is GAGVSQSPRYKVAKRGQDVALRCDPISGHVSLFWYQQALGQGPEFLTYFQNEAQLDKSGLPSDRFFAERPEGSVSTLKIQRTQQEDSAVYLCASSLVPAGGPYNEQFFGPGTRLTVL.

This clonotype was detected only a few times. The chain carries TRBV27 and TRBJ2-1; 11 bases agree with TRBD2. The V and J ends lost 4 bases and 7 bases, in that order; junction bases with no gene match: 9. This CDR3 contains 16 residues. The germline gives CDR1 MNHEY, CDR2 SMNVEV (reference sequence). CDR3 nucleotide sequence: TGTGCCAGCAGTTACATAGCGGGAGGGCGGGGAAATGAGCAGTTCTTC. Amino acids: CASSYIAGGRGNEQFF.

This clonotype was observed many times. The chain's CDR3 is CSARSTSGRGQETQYF. The CDR3 DNA reads TGCAGTGCTAGATCGACTAGCGGGAGGGGCCAAGAGACCCAGTACTTC. The chain employs TRBV20-1 and TRBJ2-5; 14 positions match TRBD2. Germline CDR1 is DFQATT and CDR2 is SNEGSKA (reference sequence). The CDR3 contains 16 residues. The ends lost 2 bases at V and 1 base at J; junction bases unmatched: 3.

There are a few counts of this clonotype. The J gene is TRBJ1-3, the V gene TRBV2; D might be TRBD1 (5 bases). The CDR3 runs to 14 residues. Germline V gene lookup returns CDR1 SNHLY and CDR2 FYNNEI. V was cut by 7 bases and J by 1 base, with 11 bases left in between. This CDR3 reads CASKGTASGNTIYF. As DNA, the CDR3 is TGTGCCAGCAAAGGGACCGCTTCTGGAAACACCATATATTTT.

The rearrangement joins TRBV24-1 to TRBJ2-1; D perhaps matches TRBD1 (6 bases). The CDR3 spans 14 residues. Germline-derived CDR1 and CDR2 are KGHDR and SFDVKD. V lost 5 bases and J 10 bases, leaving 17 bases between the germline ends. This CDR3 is CATSANQGTGEQFF. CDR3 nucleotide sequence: TGTGCCACCAGTGCCAACCAGGGGACCGGGGAGCAGTTCTTC.

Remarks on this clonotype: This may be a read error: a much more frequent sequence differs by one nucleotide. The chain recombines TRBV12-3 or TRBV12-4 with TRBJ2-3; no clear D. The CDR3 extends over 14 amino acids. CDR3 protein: CASSPMSRTVTQYF. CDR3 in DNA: TGTGCCAGCAGCCCCATGTCTCGCACAGTTACGCAGTATTTT.

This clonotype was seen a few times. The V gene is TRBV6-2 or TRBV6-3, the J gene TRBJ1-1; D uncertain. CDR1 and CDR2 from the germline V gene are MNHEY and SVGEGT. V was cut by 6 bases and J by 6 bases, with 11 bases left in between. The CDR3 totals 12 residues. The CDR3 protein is CASSKLKPEAFF. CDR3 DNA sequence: TGTGCCAGCAGCAAGCTTAAGCCTGAAGCTTTCTTT.

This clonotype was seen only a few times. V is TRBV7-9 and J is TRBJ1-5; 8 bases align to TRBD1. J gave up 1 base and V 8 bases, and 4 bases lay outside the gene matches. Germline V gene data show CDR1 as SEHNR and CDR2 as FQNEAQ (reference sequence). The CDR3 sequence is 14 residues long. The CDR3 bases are TGTGCCAGCCAGGGGGCGGGGAGCAATCAGCCCCAGCATTTT. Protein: CASQGAGSNQPQHF.

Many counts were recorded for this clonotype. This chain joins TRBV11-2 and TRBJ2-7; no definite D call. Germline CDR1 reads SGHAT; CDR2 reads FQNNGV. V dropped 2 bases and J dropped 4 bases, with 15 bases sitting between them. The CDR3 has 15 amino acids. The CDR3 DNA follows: TGTGCCAGCAGCTTATACCCCGATCCTGGATACGAGCAGTACTTC. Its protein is CASSLYPDPGYEQYF.

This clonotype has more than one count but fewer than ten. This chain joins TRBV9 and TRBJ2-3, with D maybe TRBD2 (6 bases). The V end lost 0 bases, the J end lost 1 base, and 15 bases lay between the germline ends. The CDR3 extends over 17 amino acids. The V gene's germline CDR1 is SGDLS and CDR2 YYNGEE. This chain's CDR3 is CASSVGNPTSGTDTQYF. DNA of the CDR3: TGTGCCAGCAGCGTAGGAAACCCGACTAGTGGCACAGATACGCAGTATTTT.

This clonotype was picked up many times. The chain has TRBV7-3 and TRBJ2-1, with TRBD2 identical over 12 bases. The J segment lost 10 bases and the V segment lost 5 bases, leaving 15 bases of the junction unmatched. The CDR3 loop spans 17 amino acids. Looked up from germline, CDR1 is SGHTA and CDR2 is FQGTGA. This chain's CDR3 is CASSITGVTSGRPEQFF. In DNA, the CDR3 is TGTGCCAGCAGCATCACAGGTGTTACTAGCGGGAGGCCAGAGCAGTTCTTC.

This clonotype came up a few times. The CDR3 DNA is TGTGCCACCAGTGTGGGAGGGCCCAATGAAAAACTGTTTTTT. Translated: CATSVGGPNEKLFF. The V gene is TRBV24-1, the J gene TRBJ1-4; D remains unclear. V dropped 5 bases and J dropped 5 bases, with 11 bases sitting between them. CDR3 length: 14 amino acids. Germline values: CDR1 KGHDR, CDR2 SFDVKD.

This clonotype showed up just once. Here the CDR3 reads CASSLAHLNTEAFF. In nucleotides, the CDR3 is TGTGCCAGCAGCTTAGCTCACTTGAACACTGAAGCTTTCTTT. The chain is built from TRBV7-6 and TRBJ1-1, with D hard to call. The CDR3 has 14 amino acids. Trimming pared 0 bases from V and 0 bases from J, leaving 5 bases between. The germline V gene encodes CDR1 SGHVS and CDR2 FNYEAQ.

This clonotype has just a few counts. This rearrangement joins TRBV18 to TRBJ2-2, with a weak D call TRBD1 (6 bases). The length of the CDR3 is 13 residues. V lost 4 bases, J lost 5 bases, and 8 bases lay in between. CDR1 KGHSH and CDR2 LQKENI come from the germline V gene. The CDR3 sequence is CASSRQVTGELFF. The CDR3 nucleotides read TGTGCCAGCTCACGACAGGTGACCGGGGAGCTGTTTTTT.

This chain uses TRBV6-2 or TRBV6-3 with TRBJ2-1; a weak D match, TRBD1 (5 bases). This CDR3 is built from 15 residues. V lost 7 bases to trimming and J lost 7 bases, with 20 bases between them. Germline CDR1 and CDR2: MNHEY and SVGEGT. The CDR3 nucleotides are TGTGCCAGCAATTTTCAGGGAAGGCTGGGGAATGAGCAGTTCTTC. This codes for CASNFQGRLGNEQFF.

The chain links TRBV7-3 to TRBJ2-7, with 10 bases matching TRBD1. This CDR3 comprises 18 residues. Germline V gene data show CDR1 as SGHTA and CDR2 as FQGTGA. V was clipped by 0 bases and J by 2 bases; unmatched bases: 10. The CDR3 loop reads CASSLTPGQGIRTYEQYF. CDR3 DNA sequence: TGTGCCAGCAGCTTAACTCCGGGACAGGGGATCCGGACCTACGAGCAGTACTTC.

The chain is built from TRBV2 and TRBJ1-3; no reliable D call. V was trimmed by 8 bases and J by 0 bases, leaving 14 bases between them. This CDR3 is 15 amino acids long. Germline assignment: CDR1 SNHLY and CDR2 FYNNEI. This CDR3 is CASGRTARSGNTIYF. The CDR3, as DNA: TGTGCCAGCGGAAGAACGGCGCGCTCTGGAAACACCATATATTTT. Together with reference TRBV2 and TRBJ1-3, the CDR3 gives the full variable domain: EPEVTQTPSHQVTQMGQEVILRCVPISNHLYFYWYRQILGQKVEFLVSFYNNEISEKSEIFDDQFSVERPDGSNFTLKIRSTKLEDSAMYFCASGRTARSGNTIYFGEGSWLTVV.

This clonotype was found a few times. This CDR3 is CASSLGTGWSTEAFF. The CDR3 DNA reads as TGTGCCAGCAGCCTCGGGACAGGGTGGAGCACTGAAGCTTTCTTT. The J gene is TRBJ1-1, the V gene TRBV5-4; 9 bases map to TRBD1. V shed 4 bases, J shed 4 bases, and the junction held 8 bases outside the gene matches. Germline CDR1 and CDR2: SGHNT and YYREEE (reference sequence). The length of the CDR3 is 15 residues.

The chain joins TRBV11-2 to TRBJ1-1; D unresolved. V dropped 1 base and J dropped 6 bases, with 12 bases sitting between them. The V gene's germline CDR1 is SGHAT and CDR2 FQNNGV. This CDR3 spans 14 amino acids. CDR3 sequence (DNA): TGTGCCAGCAGCTTAGTAGGGAGACTGGCTGAAGCTTTCTTT. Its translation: CASSLVGRLAEAFF.

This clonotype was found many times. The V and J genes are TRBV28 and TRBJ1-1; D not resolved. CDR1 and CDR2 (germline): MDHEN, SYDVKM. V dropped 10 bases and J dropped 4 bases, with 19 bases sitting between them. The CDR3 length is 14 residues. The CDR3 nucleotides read TGTGCCACCAGAAGGGCAGCCGACCGCACTGAAGCTTTCTTT. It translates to CATRRAADRTEAFF.

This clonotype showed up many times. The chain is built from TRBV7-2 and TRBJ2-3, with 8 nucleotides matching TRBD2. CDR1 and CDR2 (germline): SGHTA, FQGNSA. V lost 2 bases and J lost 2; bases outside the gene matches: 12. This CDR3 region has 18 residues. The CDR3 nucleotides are TGTGCCAGCAGCTTAATATGGCGGGAGGCCGCTTACACAGATACGCAGTATTTT. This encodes CASSLIWREAAYTDTQYF. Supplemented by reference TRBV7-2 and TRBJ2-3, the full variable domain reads GAGVSQSPSNKVTEKGKDVELRCDPISGHTALYWYRQSLGQGLEFLIYFQGNSAPDKSGLPSDRFSAERTGGSVSTLTIQRTQQEDSAVYLCASSLIWREAAYTDTQYFGPGTRLTVL.

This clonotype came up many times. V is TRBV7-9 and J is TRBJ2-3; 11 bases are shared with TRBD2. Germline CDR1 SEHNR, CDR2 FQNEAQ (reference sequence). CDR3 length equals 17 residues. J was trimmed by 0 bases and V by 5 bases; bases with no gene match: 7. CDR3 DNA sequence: TGTGCCAGCAGCCTCCTCAGGACTAGCGGGAGCACAGATACGCAGTATTTT. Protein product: CASSLLRTSGSTDTQYF.

The CDR3 DNA sequence: TGTGCCAGCAGCCGTACGGTGGTGTGGGAGACCCAGTACTTC. This encodes CASSRTVVWETQYF. The chain combines TRBV14 with TRBJ2-5; unclear D gene. The germline V and J ends were trimmed by 4 bases and 5 bases, with 14 bases remaining between them. The CDR3 spans 14 residues. CDR1 and CDR2 (germline): SGHDN, FVKESK.